This TCR beta chain was documented in a study of cytomegalovirus exposure and HLA in healthy donors. Whole-study results and caveats: Within a later analysis, the majority of CMV-associated TCR beta chains appeared HLA-restricted. Accurate HLA-A and HLA-B prediction from TCR beta sequences was reported for most subjects.

Regarding this clone: Its antigen is not known.

60 Vbeta and 13 Jbeta primers were used in PCR. TCRdb keeps only in-frame clones here, not all; method: immunoSEQ multiplex PCR. Found here are approximately 100,000 clones, around three quarters of them singletons; the top ten hold 2% to 3%. The sequence was collected from a female donor in good health and CMV-seronegative. The sequenced sample consisted of PBMCs.

CDR3 in amino acids: CASSLLRNTEAFF. The CDR3 DNA sequence: TGTGCCAGCAGTTTACTAAGGAACACTGAAGCTTTCTTT. This sequence joins TRBV6-6 and TRBJ1-1; D gene ambiguous. Germline lookup yields CDR1 MNHNY and CDR2 SVGAGI (reference sequence). Trimming left V 4 bases short and J 1 base short, with 7 bases between. This CDR3 comprises 13 residues.